This record covers a single T cell receptor beta chain. As handled by the study authors: Cell counts per sample came from amplifying reference gene primers. Libraries were prepared by immunoSEQ multiplex PCR; TCRdb keeps only in-frame clonotypes and omits some of them. The V and J calls and clone size come from that table; D and trimming were worked out from the DNA. Of approximately 96,000 clones listed, approximately 91% were seen once; the top ten hold more than 1.5%. This sample was included in a study of blood T cell repertoires in COVID-19. Germline V gene sequence: CDR1 LNHDA, CDR2 SQIVND (reference sequence). CDR3 size: 12 residues. J was trimmed by 4 bases and V by 10 bases; bases with no gene match: 7.

The specimen sequenced was peripheral blood. This clonotype originated in a man in his 60s with acute or convalescent COVID-19. The chain has TRBV19 and TRBJ2-7; 7 bases are a match to TRBD1. The CDR3 reads CATKGQPYEQYF. Written as DNA, the CDR3 is TGTGCCACGAAGGGACAGCCTTACGAGCAGTACTTC.